Following are 10 T cell receptor beta chains from one sample sequenced in a study of beta chain features in type 1 diabetes. Sequencing targeted expressed TCRB transcripts, as all isolated RNA had been reverse transcribed. The table came from immunoSEQ multiplex PCR; TCRdb's copy has only in-frame clones and leaves some out. The sample lists around 340,000 clones; 7% to 10% were seen once. Study results and caveats: Type 1 diabetes patients had TCRB CDR3s that were shorter (moderately but significantly so) in all four CD4+ subsets.

Their antigens remain unidentified. Sequenced sample: central memory CD4+ T cells from blood. The receptors here all came from a man aged 30 to 39 with type 1 diabetes.

The sample holds a few counts of this clone. The chain links TRBV5-1 to TRBJ2-5; the D gene is possibly TRBD1 (6 bases). Looked up from germline, CDR1 is SGHRS and CDR2 is YFSETQ. This CDR3 is 14 amino acids long. The V and J ends lost 2 bases and 2 bases respectively, with 10 bases between them. CDR3 DNA: TGCGCCAGCAGCTTTGGGACAATTCAAGAGACCCAGTACTTC. As protein: CASSFGTIQETQYF.

This chain joins TRBV6-6 and TRBJ2-3, with TRBD2 matching 12 bases. Germline CDR1 MNHNY, CDR2 SVGAGI (reference sequence). This CDR3 has 16 amino acids. The V segment lost 5 bases and the J segment 5 bases; nucleotides outside the gene matches: 8. The DNA for the CDR3 is TGTGCCAGCAGTAGACTAGCGGGGGCCTTCGGAGATACGCAGTATTTT. Its protein is CASSRLAGAFGDTQYF.

This clone was seen a handful of times. The rearrangement joins TRBV6-5 to TRBJ2-1; possible D gene TRBD1, 7 bases. This CDR3 spans 15 amino acids. Germline CDR1 MNHEY, CDR2 SVGAGI. Trimming cost V 6 bases and J 0 bases, with 12 bases left between them. CDR3 sequence: CASSGGQSSYNEQFF. The CDR3 DNA sequence: TGTGCCAGCAGCGGGGGACAGAGCTCCTACAATGAGCAGTTCTTC.

This clone occurred a few times. CDR3 sequence reads: CASSFPSGGADTQYF. Here the CDR3 DNA reads TGTGCCAGCAGCTTTCCAAGCGGGGGTGCAGATACGCAGTATTTT. The chain combines TRBV7-9 with TRBJ2-3; 8 bases map to TRBD2. The CDR3 spans 15 residues. The junction had 6 bases not matched to a gene; V was cut back by 3 bases and J by 4 bases. Germline CDR1 is SEHNR and CDR2 is FQNEAQ (reference sequence).

The rearrangement links TRBV4-1 to TRBJ2-7; D not certain. Trimming took off 0 bases at V and 2 bases at J, with 8 bases between the two ends. The CDR3 covers 14 residues. In germline, CDR1 is MGHRA, CDR2 YSYEKL. CDR3 coding DNA: TGCGCCAGCAGCCAAGACTCACGTACCTACGAGCAGTACTTC. Amino acid sequence: CASSQDSRTYEQYF.

This clone showed up just a few times. The chain links TRBV6-1 to TRBJ1-1; the D is unclear. The CDR3 totals 16 residues. Trimming stripped 1 base from V and 1 base from J, with 13 bases between. Germline lookup yields CDR1 MNHNS and CDR2 SASEGT. CDR3 nucleotide sequence: TGTGCCAGCAGTGAAGGAACCTCCCGACCGAACACTGAAGCTTTCTTT. This encodes CASSEGTSRPNTEAFF.

The CDR3 loop reads CAISNGDLGYTF. The CDR3 DNA follows: TGTGCCATCAGTAACGGGGACCTTGGCTACACCTTC. This sequence joins TRBV10-3 and TRBJ1-2; D might be TRBD1 (5 bases). The V gene lost 5 bases and the J gene lost 7 bases, with 11 bases spanning the gap. This CDR3 contains 12 residues. Germline V lookup: CDR1 ENHRY, CDR2 SYGVKD.

The chain uses TRBV5-1 and TRBJ2-3, with D perhaps matching TRBD2 (6 bases). The V end was cut by 4 bases, the J end by 2 bases, with 11 bases between. The CDR3 has 14 residues. CDR1 and CDR2 (germline): SGHRS, YFSETQ. CDR3 bases: TGCGCCAGCAGCCATACTAGCTTCACAGATACGCAGTATTTT. It yields the protein CASSHTSFTDTQYF.

A few counts support this clone. Other DNA sequences in this sample translate to the same CDR3. The chain recombines TRBV19 with TRBJ1-1; D unclear. The length of the CDR3 is 13 residues. V was trimmed by 4 bases and J by 1 base, leaving 7 bases between them. From germline, CDR1 is LNHDA and CDR2 SQIVND (reference sequence). CDR3 nucleotides: TGTGCCAGTAGTAGGCAGGAGAACACTGAAGCTTTCTTT. Amino acid sequence: CASSRQENTEAFF.

This clone was counted a single time. The V gene is TRBV6-5, the J gene TRBJ1-1, with 12 bases fitting TRBD1. This CDR3 has 16 residues. V was pared by 2 bases and J by 1 base, with 2 bases of the junction left unmatched. The germline gives CDR1 MNHEY, CDR2 SVGAGI. CDR3 in amino acids: CASSYGTGGRNTEAFF. Here the CDR3 DNA reads TGTGCCAGCAGTTACGGGACAGGGGGCCGGAACACTGAAGCTTTCTTT.